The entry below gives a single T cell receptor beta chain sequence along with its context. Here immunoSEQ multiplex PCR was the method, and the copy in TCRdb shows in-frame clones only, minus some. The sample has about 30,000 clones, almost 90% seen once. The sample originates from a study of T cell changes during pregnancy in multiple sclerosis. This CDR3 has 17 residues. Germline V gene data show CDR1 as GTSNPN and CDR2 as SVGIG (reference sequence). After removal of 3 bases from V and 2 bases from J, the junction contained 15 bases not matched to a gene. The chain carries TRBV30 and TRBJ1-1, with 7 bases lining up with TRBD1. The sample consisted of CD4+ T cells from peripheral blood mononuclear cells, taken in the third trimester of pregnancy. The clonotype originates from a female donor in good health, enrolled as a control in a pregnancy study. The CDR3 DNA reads TGTGCCTGGAGCCGTCAGGGGGAGCAGTTCTTTAACACTGAAGCTTTCTTT. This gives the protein CAWSRQGEQFFNTEAFF.